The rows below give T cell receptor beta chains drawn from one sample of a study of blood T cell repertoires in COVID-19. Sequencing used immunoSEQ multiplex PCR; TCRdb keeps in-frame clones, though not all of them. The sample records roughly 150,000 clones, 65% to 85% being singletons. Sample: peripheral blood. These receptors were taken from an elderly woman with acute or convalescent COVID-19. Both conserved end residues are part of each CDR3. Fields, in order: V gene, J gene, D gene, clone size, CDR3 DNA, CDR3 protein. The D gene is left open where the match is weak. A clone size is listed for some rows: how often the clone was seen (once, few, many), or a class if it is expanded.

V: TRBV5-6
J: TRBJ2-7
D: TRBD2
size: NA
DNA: TGTGCCAGCAGCTTGTCCGGGAGGCCTTACGAGGAGCAGTACTTC
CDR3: CASSLSGRPYEEQYF

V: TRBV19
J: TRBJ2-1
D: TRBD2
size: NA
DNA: TGTGCCAGTAGTACCCTACTAGCGGGGGGGATTGAGCAGTTCTTC
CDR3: CASSTLLAGGIEQFF

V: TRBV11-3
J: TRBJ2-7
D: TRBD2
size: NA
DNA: TGTGCCAGCAGCTCTTCTTCTAGCGGGAGTAGGTACGAGCAGTACTTC
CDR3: CASSSSSSGSRYEQYF

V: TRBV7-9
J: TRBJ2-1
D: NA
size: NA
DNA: TGTGCCAGCAGCTTAACCAGCAATGAGCAGTTCTTC
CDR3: CASSLTSNEQFF

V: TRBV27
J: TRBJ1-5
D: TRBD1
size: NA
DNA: TGTGCCAGCTGGGGAACAGGGGACAATCAGCCCCAGCATTTT
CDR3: CASWGTGDNQPQHF

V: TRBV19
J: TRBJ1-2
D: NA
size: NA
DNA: TGTGCCAGTAGGGCAGGATACAACTATGGCTACACCTTC
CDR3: CASRAGYNYGYTF

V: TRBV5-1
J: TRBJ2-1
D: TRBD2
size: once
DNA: TGCGCCAGCAGCTGGCCTCTAGCGGGAGGGCCGGGGGAGCAGTTCTTC
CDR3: CASSWPLAGGPGEQFF

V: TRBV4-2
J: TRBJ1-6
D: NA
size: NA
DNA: TGTGCCAGCAGCCAGGCAACTTCACCCCTCCACTTT
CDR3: CASSQATSPLHF

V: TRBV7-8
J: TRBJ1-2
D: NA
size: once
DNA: TGTGCCAGCAGCTTAGCTGGGGGGAGAGAAGTGTATGGCTACACCTTC
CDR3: CASSLAGGREVYGYTF

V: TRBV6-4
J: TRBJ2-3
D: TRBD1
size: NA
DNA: TGTGCCAGCAGAGATACAGGGGGCGCGACAGATACGCAGTATTTT
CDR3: CASRDTGGATDTQYF

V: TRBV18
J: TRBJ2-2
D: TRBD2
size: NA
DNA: TGTGCCAGCTCACCACCGTCTAGCGGGCGTATCGGGGAGCTGTTTTTT
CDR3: CASSPPSSGRIGELFF

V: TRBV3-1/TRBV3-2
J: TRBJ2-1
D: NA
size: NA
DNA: TGTGCCAGCAGCCAAAAATCCAACAATGAGCAGTTCTTC
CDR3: CASSQKSNNEQFF

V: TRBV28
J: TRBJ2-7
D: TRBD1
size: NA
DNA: TGTGCCAGCAGTCTACCCCTGGGACAGAAATACGAGCAGTACTTC
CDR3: CASSLPLGQKYEQYF

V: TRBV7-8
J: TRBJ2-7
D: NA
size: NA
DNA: TGTGCCAGCAGGGGCAGGGCGGTCCACGAGCAGTACTTC
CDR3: CASRGRAVHEQYF

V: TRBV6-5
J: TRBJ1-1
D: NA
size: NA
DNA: TGTGCCAGCAGCCGATCGAGGACAGAGAACACTGAAGCTTTCTTT
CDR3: CASSRSRTENTEAFF

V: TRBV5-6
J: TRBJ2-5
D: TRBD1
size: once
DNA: TGTGCCAGCAGCTTGGGTCGGGACAGGGACTTGGAGACCCAGTACTTC
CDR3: CASSLGRDRDLETQYF

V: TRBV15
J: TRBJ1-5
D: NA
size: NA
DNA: TGTGCCACCAGCAGGGGACGGGGGGACAATCAGCCCCAGCATTTT
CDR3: CATSRGRGDNQPQHF

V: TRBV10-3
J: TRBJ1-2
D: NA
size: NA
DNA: TGTGCCATCAAGGTTACCGGAGGGACTTATGGCTACACCTTC
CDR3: CAIKVTGGTYGYTF

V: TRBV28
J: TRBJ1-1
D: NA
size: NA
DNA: TGTGCCAGCAGTTTAGTTTGGGGGCGGAGGAACACTGAAGCTTTCTTT
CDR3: CASSLVWGRRNTEAFF

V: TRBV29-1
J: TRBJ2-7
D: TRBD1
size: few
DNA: TGCAGCGTTGAAGAACAGGGGGCAGGCGAGCAGTACTTC
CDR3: CSVEEQGAGEQYF

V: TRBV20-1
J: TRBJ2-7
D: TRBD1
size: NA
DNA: TGCAGTGCTAGTACAGGGGCGACCCCCTACGAGCAGTACTTC
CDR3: CSASTGATPYEQYF

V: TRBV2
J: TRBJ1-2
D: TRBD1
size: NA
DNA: TGTGCCAGCAGGAGGACAGGGTCAAACTATGGCTACACCTTC
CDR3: CASRRTGSNYGYTF

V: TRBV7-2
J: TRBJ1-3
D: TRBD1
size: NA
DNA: TGTGCCAGCAGCTTAGGCGGACAGGGGTTCTTCTCTGGAAACACCATATATTTT
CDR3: CASSLGGQGFFSGNTIYF

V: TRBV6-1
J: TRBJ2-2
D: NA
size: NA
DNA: TGTGCCAGCAGAGAAGTCATGAACACCGGGGAGCTGTTTTTT
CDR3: CASREVMNTGELFF

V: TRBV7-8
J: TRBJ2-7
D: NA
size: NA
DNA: TGTGCCAGCAGCTTACTCCCCGGACTAACCTACGAGCAGTACTTC
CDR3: CASSLLPGLTYEQYF

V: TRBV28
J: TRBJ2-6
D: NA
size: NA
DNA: TGTGCCAGCAGCCGCGGGCACCGCGTCCTGACTTTC
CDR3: CASSRGHRVLTF

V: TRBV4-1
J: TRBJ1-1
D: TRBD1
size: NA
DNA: TGCGCCAGCAGCCAACCCGGGACAGGTAAGGGAGCTTTCTTT
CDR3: CASSQPGTGKGAFF

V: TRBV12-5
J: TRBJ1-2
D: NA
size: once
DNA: TGTGCTAGTGGTTTGTTGTCAGGAAATTATCAGGGATATGGCTACACCTTC
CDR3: CASGLLSGNYQGYGYTF

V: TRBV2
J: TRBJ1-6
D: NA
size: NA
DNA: TGTGCCACCAACAGGGATAATTCACCCCTCCACTTT
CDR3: CATNRDNSPLHF

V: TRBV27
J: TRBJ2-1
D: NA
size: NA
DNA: TGTGCCAGCAGTAGGGGCGGCACGTCCTACAATGAGCAGTTCTTC
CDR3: CASSRGGTSYNEQFF

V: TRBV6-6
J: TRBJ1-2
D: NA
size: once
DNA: TGTGCCAGCAGCCAAGGAGGGACTATCTATGGCTACACCTTC
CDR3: CASSQGGTIYGYTF

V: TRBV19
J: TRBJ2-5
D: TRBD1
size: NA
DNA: TGTGCCAGTAGGGGATCGAGGGGGCGCGGGGAGACCCAGTACTTC
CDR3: CASRGSRGRGETQYF

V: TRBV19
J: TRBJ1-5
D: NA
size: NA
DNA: TGTGCCAGTGATCGACAGGCTAGCAATCAGCCCCAGCATTTT
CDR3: CASDRQASNQPQHF

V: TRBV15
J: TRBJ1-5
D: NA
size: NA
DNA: TGTGCCACCAGCAGAGGTCAGGGGTATAGCAATCAGCCCCAGCATTTT
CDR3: CATSRGQGYSNQPQHF

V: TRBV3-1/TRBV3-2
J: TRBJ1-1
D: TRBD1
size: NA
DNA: TGTGCCAGCAGGGGACAGGGTGTTGGATCAGACACTGAAGCTTTCTTT
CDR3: CASRGQGVGSDTEAFF

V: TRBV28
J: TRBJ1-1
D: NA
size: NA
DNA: TGTGCCAGCAGTCTAATGGTGGACACTGAAGCTTTCTTT
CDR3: CASSLMVDTEAFF

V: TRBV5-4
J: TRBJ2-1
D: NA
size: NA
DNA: TGTGCCAGCAGCTTCCTAACGGATGAGCAGTTCTTC
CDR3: CASSFLTDEQFF

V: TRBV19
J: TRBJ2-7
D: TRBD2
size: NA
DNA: TGTGCCAGTAGTATAGGGACTAGCGGGAACCCCTACGAGCAGTACTTC
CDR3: CASSIGTSGNPYEQYF

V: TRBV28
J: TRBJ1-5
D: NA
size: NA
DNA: TGTGCCAGCAGCACTAACGGTCCCCATCAGCCCCAGCATTTT
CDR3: CASSTNGPHQPQHF

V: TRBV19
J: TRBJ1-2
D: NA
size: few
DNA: TGTGCCAGTAACGTCGCGGGGTTGGGAGGCTACACCTTC
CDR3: CASNVAGLGGYTF

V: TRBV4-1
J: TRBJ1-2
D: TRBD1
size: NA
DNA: TGCGCCAGCAGGTATGCCCTGCGGGACAGGGATGATGGCTACACCTTC
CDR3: CASRYALRDRDDGYTF

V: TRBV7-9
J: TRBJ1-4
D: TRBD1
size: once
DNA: TGTGCCAGCAGCGTCGGGACAGGGAATGAAAAACTGTTTTTT
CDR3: CASSVGTGNEKLFF

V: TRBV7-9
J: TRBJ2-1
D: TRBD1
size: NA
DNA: TGTGCCAGCACCCGGACAGGGGCAATTGAGCAGTTCTTC
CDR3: CASTRTGAIEQFF

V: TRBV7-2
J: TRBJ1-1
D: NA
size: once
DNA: TGTGCCAGCAGCTTAGGACACTCAAACACTGAAGCTTTCTTT
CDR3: CASSLGHSNTEAFF

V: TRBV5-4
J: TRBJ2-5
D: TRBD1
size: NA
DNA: TGTGCCAGCAGCTCGGGACAGCCCCGCCCAGAGACCCAGTACTTC
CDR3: CASSSGQPRPETQYF

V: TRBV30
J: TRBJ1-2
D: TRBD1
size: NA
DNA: TGTGCCTGGGGCCGACGGACAGGGGGAGTCCCACCTATTTTTGGCTACACCTTC
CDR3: CAWGRRTGGVPPIFGYTF

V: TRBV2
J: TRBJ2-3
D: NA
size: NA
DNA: TGTGCCAGCAGTTCAGGGATATATACGCAGTATTTT
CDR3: CASSSGIYTQYF

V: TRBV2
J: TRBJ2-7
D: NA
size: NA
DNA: TGTGCCAGCAGTTTGTCTGGGCCCTACGAGCAGTACTTC
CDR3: CASSLSGPYEQYF

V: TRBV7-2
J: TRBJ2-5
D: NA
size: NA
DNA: TGTGCCAGCAGCTTCTCAATGGGAGTGGAGACCCAGTACTTC
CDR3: CASSFSMGVETQYF

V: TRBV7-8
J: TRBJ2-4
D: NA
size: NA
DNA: TGTGCCAGCAGCTTAGGAGAGAGAAACATTCAGTACTTC
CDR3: CASSLGERNIQYF

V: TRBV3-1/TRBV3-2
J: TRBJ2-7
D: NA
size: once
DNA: TGTGCCAGCAGCCAAGTTGGGACTCGGTCCTACGAGCAGTACTTC
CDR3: CASSQVGTRSYEQYF

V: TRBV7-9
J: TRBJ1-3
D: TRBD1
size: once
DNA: TGTGCCAGCAGCCCGGACAGGGCGGCAACTGGAAACACCATATATTTT
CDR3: CASSPDRAATGNTIYF

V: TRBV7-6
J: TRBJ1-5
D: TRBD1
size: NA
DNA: TGTGCCAGCAGCCCAGGGACAGGCCAGCCCTATAGCAATCAGCCCCAGCATTTT
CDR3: CASSPGTGQPYSNQPQHF

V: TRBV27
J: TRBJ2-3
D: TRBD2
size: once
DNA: TGTGCCAGCAGACCCGAGCGGGGGGCTTACACAGATACGCAGTATTTT
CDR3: CASRPERGAYTDTQYF